This TCR beta chain was obtained from a study of T-cell reconstitution after alpha-beta-depleted transplantation in children. This clonotype was counted many times. Preparation of the TCRbeta library was carried out with unique molecular identifiers. TCRdb processed the PCR reads anew with MiXCR; each CDR3 protein has one entry. The repertoire consists of a few hundred thousand distinct CDR3 sequences, with 9.9% occurring once and the leading ten covering about a tenth. The CDR3 length is 14 residues. V lost 8 bases and J 1 base, leaving 12 bases between the germline ends. The chain combines TRBV12-3 or TRBV12-4 with TRBJ1-5, with a possible D match to TRBD1 (5 bases). The receptor's source is a human donor who donated a stem cell graft to a child with SCID. Sample: PBMCs from the stem cell graft donor, taken from the stem cell graft. The CDR3 coding sequence is TGTGCCAGCGGCCCAGGGCAGAGCAATCAGCCCCAGCATTTT. It yields the protein CASGPGQSNQPQHF.